This TCR beta chain was profiled in a study of blood T cell repertoires in COVID-19. Study-wide background: Some COVID-19 samples were acute and others convalescent; all came from the United States, Italy and Spain. From T cells, B-cell-depleted T cells, or PBMCs came the material, which was cDNA or gDNA.

Under the authors' procedure: Reference gene primer amplification yielded estimated nucleated cell counts. The method was immunoSEQ multiplex PCR; TCRdb's version includes in-frame clones alone and lacks a portion of them. V, J and clone size derive from that table, while D and trimming were established from the DNA sequence. Of approximately 150,000 clones listed, around 80% are singletons. There are 16 residues in the CDR3. From germline, CDR1 is LGHNT and CDR2 FRNRAP. The J segment lost 12 bases and the V segment lost 0 bases, leaving 14 bases of the junction unmatched. The V and J genes are TRBV12-5 and TRBJ2-1; the match to TRBD2 covers 7 bases. The sequence was obtained from a man between 65 and 85 years old who had recovered from COVID-19. Sequencing input: peripheral blood. Here the CDR3 DNA reads TGTGCTAGTGGTTTGGTAATCATCGGGGGGTCCAAACGGCAGTTCTTC. Its protein is CASGLVIIGGSKRQFF. Variable domain in full (rest from reference TRBV12-5 and TRBJ2-1): DARVTQTPRHKVTEMGQEVTMRCQPILGHNTVFWYRQTMMQGLELLAYFRNRAPLDDSGMPKDRFSAEMPDATLATLKIQPSEPRDSAVYFCASGLVIIGGSKRQFFGPGTRLTVL.